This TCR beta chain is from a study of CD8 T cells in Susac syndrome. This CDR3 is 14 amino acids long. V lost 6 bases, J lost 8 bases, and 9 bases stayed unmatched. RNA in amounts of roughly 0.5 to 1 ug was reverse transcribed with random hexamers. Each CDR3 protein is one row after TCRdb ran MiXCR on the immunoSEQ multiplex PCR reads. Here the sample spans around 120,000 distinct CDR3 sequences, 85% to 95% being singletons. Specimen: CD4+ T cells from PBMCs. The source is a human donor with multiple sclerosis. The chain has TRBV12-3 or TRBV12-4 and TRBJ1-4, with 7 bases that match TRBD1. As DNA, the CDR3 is TGTGCCAGCAGACTGACAGGGCATGGGGAAAAACTGTTTTTT. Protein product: CASRLTGHGEKLFF.